This T cell receptor (beta chain) was obtained from a study of blood T cell repertoires in COVID-19. At the level of the study: Acute and convalescent COVID-19 specimens originated in the United States, Italy and Spain.

This CDR3 is built from 13 residues. Germline lookup yields CDR1 SGHVS and CDR2 FNYEAQ. After removal of 5 bases from V and 6 bases from J, the junction contained 3 bases not matched to a gene. Profiling relied on immunoSEQ multiplex PCR, and the TCRdb table lists in-frame clones only, not all of them. The data contain 280,000 or so clones, about 89% of them singletons. The sequencing input was peripheral blood. The TCR sequence derives from a woman in her fifties or sixties with acute or convalescent COVID-19. The chain employs TRBV7-6 and TRBJ2-2, with 7 nucleotides matching TRBD2. DNA of the CDR3: TGTGCCAGCAGCCCAGCGGGACCCGGGGAGCTGTTTTTT. Protein product: CASSPAGPGELFF. Full variable domain (missing parts from reference TRBV7-6 and TRBJ2-2): GAGVSQSPRYKVTKRGQDVALRCDPISGHVSLYWYRQALGQGPEFLTYFNYEAQQDKSGLPNDRFSAERPEGSISTLTIQRTEQRDSAMYRCASSPAGPGELFFGEGSRLTVL.